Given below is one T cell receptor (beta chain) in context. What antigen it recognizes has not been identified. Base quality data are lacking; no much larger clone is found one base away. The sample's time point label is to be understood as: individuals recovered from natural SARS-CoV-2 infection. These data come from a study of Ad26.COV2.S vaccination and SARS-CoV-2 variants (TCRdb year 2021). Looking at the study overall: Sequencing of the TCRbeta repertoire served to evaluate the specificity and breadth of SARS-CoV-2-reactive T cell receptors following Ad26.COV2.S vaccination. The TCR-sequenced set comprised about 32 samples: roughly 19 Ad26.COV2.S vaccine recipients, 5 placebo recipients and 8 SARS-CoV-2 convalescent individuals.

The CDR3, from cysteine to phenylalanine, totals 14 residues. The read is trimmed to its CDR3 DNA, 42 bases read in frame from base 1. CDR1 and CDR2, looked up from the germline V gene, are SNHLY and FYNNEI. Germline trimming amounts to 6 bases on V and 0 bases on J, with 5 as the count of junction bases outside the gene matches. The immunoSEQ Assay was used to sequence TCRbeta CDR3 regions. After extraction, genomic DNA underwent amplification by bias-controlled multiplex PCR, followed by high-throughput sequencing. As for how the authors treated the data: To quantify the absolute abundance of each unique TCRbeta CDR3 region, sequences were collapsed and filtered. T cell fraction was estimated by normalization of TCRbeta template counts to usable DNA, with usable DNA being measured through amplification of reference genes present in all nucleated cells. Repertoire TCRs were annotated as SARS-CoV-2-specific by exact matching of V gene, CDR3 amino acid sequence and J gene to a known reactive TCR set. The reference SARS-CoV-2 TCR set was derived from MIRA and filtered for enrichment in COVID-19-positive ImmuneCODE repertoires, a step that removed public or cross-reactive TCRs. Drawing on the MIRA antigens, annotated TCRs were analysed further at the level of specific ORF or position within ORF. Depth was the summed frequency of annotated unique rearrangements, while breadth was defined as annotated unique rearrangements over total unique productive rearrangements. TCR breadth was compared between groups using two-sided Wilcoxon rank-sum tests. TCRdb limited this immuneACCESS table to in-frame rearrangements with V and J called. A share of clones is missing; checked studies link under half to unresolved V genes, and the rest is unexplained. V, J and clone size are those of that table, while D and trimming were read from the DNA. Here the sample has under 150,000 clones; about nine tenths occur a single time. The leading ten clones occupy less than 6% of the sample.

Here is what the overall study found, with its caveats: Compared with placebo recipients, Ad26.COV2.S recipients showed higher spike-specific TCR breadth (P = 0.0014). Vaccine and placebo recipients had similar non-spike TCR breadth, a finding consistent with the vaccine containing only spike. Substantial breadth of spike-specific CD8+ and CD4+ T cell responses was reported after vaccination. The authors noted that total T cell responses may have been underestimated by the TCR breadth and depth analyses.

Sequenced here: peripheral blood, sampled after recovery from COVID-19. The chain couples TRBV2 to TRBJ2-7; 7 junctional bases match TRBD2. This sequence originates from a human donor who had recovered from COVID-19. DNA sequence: TGTGCCAGCAGGATTAAGCGGGGCTCCTACGAGCAGTACTTC. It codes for CASRIKRGSYEQYF. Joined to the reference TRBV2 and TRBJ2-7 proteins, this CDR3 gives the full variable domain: EPEVTQTPSHQVTQMGQEVILRCVPISNHLYFYWYRQILGQKVEFLVSFYNNEISEKSEIFDDQFSVERPDGSNFTLKIRSTKLEDSAMYFCASRIKRGSYEQYFGPGTRLTVT.